This T cell receptor (beta chain) was obtained from a study of blood T cell repertoires in COVID-19. Repertoires were generated with immunoSEQ multiplex PCR, while TCRdb's copy carries only in-frame clones and drops some. Of over 200,000 clones in the sample, approximately 90% were seen once. There are 15 residues in the CDR3. CDR1 is SGHDN and CDR2 is FVKESK in the germline V gene. V lost 1 base to trimming and J lost 2 bases, with 12 bases between them. The sequence derives from a man younger than 40 with COVID-19, enrolled during active disease. The chain couples TRBV14 to TRBJ2-7, with TRBD2 as a possible D gene (5 bases). The specimen sequenced was peripheral blood. The chain's CDR3 is CASSQGLTTAYEQYF. CDR3 nucleotides: TGTGCCAGCAGCCAAGGATTGACTACCGCCTACGAGCAGTACTTC.